This T cell receptor (beta chain) was captured by sequencing in a study of OX40 agonist ivuxolimab in advanced cancers. Study information: The study treated patients with ivuxolimab, an agonistic anti-OX40 (CD134) antibody.

Turning to this clone: What it binds is unknown.

Only in-frame clones appear in the TCRdb table, and some are missing; sequencing was by immunoSEQ multiplex PCR. The sample includes approximately 30,000 clones, less than 95% of them seen just once. The V end was cut by 0 bases, the J end by 0 bases, with 3 bases between. Germline CDR1 is SGHDT and CDR2 is YYEEEE. This CDR3 has 13 amino acids. General study results and limits: More expanded clones were seen, on average, in CD8+ T cells than in CD4+.

The sample was CD4+ or CD8+ T cells sorted from blood, taken in a trial of the OX40 agonist ivuxolimab. The clonotype originates from an adult with an advanced solid tumor such as melanoma, head and neck, liver or kidney cancer. J is TRBJ1-1 and V is TRBV5-6; D ambiguous. The chain's CDR3 is CASSLDVNTEAFF. The CDR3 nucleotides are TGTGCCAGCAGCTTGGATGTGAACACTGAAGCTTTCTTT.